Shown below are 15 T cell receptor beta chains from a single sample sequenced in a study of T-cell memory formation after mild COVID-19. TCRdb independently ran MiXCR on the 5' RACE reads; one entry per CDR3 protein. Of 280,000 or so distinct CDR3 sequences listed, approximately 8.4% were seen once; the top ten hold approximately 22%. The sample comprised PBMCs or a T cell subset sorted from them (not recorded which). The receptors shown here come from a man between 18 and 29 years old who had mild COVID-19 (a few samples of this study predate the infection). Cell type and time point are not known.

This clonotype was counted only a few times. The rearrangement uses TRBV5-1 and TRBJ1-1; maybe TRBD1 (5 bases). The germline V gene encodes CDR1 SGHRS and CDR2 YFSETQ. V was clipped by 4 bases and J by 5 bases, with 15 bases between them. The CDR3 is 14 amino acids. Written as DNA, the CDR3 is TGCGCCAGCAGCCCTCAGGATCAGGGTACTGAAGCTTTCTTT. Translation gives CASSPQDQGTEAFF.

The chain has TRBV4-1 and TRBJ2-5, with 8 nucleotides matching TRBD1. The CDR3 contains 14 residues. Germline-derived CDR1 and CDR2 are MGHRA and YSYEKL. The ends lost 2 bases at V and 6 bases at J; junction bases unmatched: 5. The CDR3 DNA follows: TGCGCCAGCAGCCAACCTACAGGGGGGAAGACCCAGTACTTC. Its translation: CASSQPTGGKTQYF.

This clonotype was seen a handful of times. The CDR3 sequence: CSGTGTGETQYF. The CDR3 DNA is TGCAGCGGTACCGGGACAGGAGAGACCCAGTACTTC. The chain joins TRBV29-1 to TRBJ2-5, with 8 bases that match TRBD1. The CDR3 runs to 12 residues. The V gene's germline CDR1 is SQVTM and CDR2 ANQGSEA. The V and J ends lost 7 bases and 4 bases, in that order; junction bases with no gene match: 5.

V gene TRBV18 combines with J gene TRBJ2-7; 11 bases match TRBD2. The CDR3 is 15 residues long. Trimming removed 3 bases from V and 4 bases from J; junction bases left unmatched: 5. Per the germline V gene, CDR1 is KGHSH and CDR2 is LQKENI. CDR3 bases: TGTGCCAGCTCACCTGGGACTAGCGGTTTATACGAGCAGTACGTC. As protein: CASSPGTSGLYEQYV.

This clonotype was detected a few times. The chain has TRBV7-6 and TRBJ2-7; 9 nucleotides line up with TRBD1. The CDR3 covers 18 residues. Germline loops: CDR1 SGHVS, CDR2 FNYEAQ. The ends lost 5 bases at V and 1 base at J; junction bases unmatched: 15. Written as DNA, the CDR3 is TGTGCCAGCAGCAGTAAGGGGATGCGGACAGGGGAGTCCTACGAGCAGTACGTC. Protein sequence: CASSSKGMRTGESYEQYV.

In this sample, this clonotype turned up a few times. The chain recombines TRBV18 with TRBJ2-7; tentatively, D is TRBD1 or TRBD2 (5 bases each). Germline V gene data show CDR1 as KGHSH and CDR2 as LQKENI. The germline V and J ends were trimmed by 3 bases and 0 bases, with 15 bases remaining between them. This CDR3 spans 16 amino acids. CDR3 DNA: TGTGCCAGCTCACCCCTTGGGCTCGGGGCCTCCTACGAGCAGTACTTC. It specifies CASSPLGLGASYEQYF.

This chain links TRBV11-2 with TRBJ2-1; possibly TRBD2 for D (5 bases). Germline V gives CDR1 SGHAT, CDR2 FQNNGV. This CDR3 spans 15 amino acids. V dropped 5 bases and J dropped 3 bases, with 14 bases sitting between them. This CDR3 is CASSQLRGFYNEQFF. The CDR3 bases are TGTGCCAGCAGCCAACTCCGGGGTTTCTACAATGAGCAGTTCTTC.

The V gene is TRBV7-3, the J gene TRBJ2-5; 9 bases match TRBD1. This CDR3 contains 15 residues. Trimming took 5 bases from V and 5 from J; bases not matched to a gene: 9. The germline V gene encodes CDR1 SGHTA and CDR2 FQGTGA. CDR3 sequence reads: CASSATGGAMETQYF. In DNA form, the CDR3 reads TGTGCCAGCAGCGCTACAGGGGGCGCAATGGAGACCCAGTACTTC.

This chain uses TRBV24-1 with TRBJ2-3; D assignment may be TRBD1 or TRBD2 (5 bases each). CDR1 is KGHDR, CDR2 SFDVKD, per germline. V gave up 0 bases and J gave up 6 bases, with 18 bases separating them. The CDR3 loop spans 17 amino acids. The CDR3 nucleotides read TGTGCCACCAGTGATTTGGTTTTCGGGGCTAGTTCGGATACGCAGTATTTT. Translation gives CATSDLVFGASSDTQYF.

This clonotype has ten or more counts. This chain connects TRBV5-6 to TRBJ2-3; the match to TRBD2 covers 11 bases. This CDR3 has 16 amino acids. V shed 4 bases, J shed 2 bases, and the junction held 6 bases outside the gene matches. The V gene's germline CDR1 is SGHDT and CDR2 YYEEEE. The CDR3 coding sequence is TGTGCCAGCAGCCCTAGCGGGGGGCGGGACACAGATACGCAGTATTTT. Translated, it gives CASSPSGGRDTDTQYF.

This clonotype was counted many times. The chain carries TRBV5-4 and TRBJ2-4, with D hard to call. Germline assignment: CDR1 SGHNT and CDR2 YYREEE (reference sequence). Trimming pared 5 bases from V and 0 bases from J, leaving 9 bases between. This CDR3 is 14 amino acids long. The CDR3 DNA reads as TGTGCCAGCAGACAAGACGTAGCCAAAAACATTCAGTACTTC. Translating it yields CASRQDVAKNIQYF.

The CDR3 nucleotides are TGTGCCAGCAGCGTACGACTAGCGGGGGCCTACAATGAGCAGTTCTTC. It codes for CASSVRLAGAYNEQFF. The chain couples TRBV7-8 to TRBJ2-1, with 12 bases matching TRBD2. This CDR3 spans 16 amino acids. CDR1 and CDR2 (germline): SGHVS, FQNEAQ. The junction had 4 bases not matched to a gene; V was cut back by 5 bases and J by 2 bases.

This clonotype has a count of ten or more. The chain carries TRBV5-1 and TRBJ2-3; D not resolved. The CDR3 is made up of 15 amino acids. CDR1 is SGHRS and CDR2 is YFSETQ in the germline V gene. Trimming stripped 4 bases from V and 1 base from J, with 13 bases between. This chain's CDR3 is CASSPLFGGTDTQYF. The CDR3, as DNA: TGCGCCAGCAGCCCGTTGTTTGGGGGCACAGATACGCAGTATTTT.

This clonotype was counted between two and nine times. This chain joins TRBV12-3 or TRBV12-4 and TRBJ1-4; the D gene is possibly TRBD1 (6 bases). The V end lost 5 bases, the J end lost 6 bases, and 13 bases lay between the germline ends. This CDR3 comprises 14 residues. In DNA form, the CDR3 reads TGTGCCAGCAGTAGCAACAGGGAAGATGAAAAACTGTTTTTT. Its protein product is CASSSNREDEKLFF.

J is TRBJ2-7 and V is TRBV4-3; TRBD1 matches 8 bases. J gave up 2 bases and V 4 bases, and 10 bases lay outside the gene matches. The CDR3 loop spans 16 amino acids. Germline loops: CDR1 LGHNA, CDR2 YSLEER. The CDR3 protein is CASSLRQGRIPYEQYV. The DNA for the CDR3 is TGCGCCAGCAGCCTCCGACAGGGGAGAATCCCCTACGAGCAGTACGTC.